This T cell receptor beta chain was sequenced for a study of T cells in Graves' hyperthyroidism and ophthalmopathy. The V and J ends lost 3 bases and 0 bases, in that order; junction bases with no gene match: 9. Germline V gene data show CDR1 as DFQATT and CDR2 as SNEGSKA (reference sequence). The CDR3 has 17 residues. Hyperthyroidism in the patients, aged 18 to 65, was newly diagnosed and under 2 months in duration. The PBMCs were sourced from fresh peripheral blood (about 9.7 ml). Amplification of TCR beta CDR3 regions used RNA as the template. TCR CDR3 regions were first amplified by RT-PCR with HTBI primers. TCRdb re-called the multiplex PCR reads through MiXCR, storing one row per CDR3 protein. The sample yields hundreds of thousands of distinct CDR3 sequences, approximately 15% seen once. In the case of this clonotype: Antigen: not known.

Study outcomes and limitations: By a 13 V-J model, ophthalmopathy was set apart from stable hyperthyroidism. Most thyroid clonotypes expanded above 0.001 appeared in blood too.

The sequenced material came from blood. V and J are TRBV20-1 and TRBJ1-3; 9 nucleotides agree with TRBD1. This clonotype was obtained from a woman under 40 with Graves' hyperthyroidism. The CDR3 region has the DNA TGCAGTGCTAGTCTGGACAGGGGACGTTACTCTGGAAACACCATATATTTT. This sequence encodes CSASLDRGRYSGNTIYF.